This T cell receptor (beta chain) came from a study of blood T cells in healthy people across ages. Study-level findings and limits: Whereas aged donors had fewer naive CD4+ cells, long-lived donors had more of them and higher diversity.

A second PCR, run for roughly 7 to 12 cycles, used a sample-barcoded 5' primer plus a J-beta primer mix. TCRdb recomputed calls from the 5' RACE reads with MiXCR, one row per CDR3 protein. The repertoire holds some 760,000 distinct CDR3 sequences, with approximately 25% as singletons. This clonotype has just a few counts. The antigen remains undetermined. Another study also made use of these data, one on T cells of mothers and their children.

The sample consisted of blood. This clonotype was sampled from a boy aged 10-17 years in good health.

CDR3 sequence reads: CASSLEGASGSLNEQFF. As DNA, the CDR3 is TGTGCCAGCAGCTTAGAAGGGGCTAGCGGGAGCCTGAATGAGCAGTTCTTC. The chain couples TRBV7-2 to TRBJ2-1; 10 nucleotides match TRBD2. The CDR3 length is 17 residues. The germline CDR1 and CDR2 sequences are SGHTA and FQGNSA. The J segment lost 7 bases and the V segment lost 1 base, leaving 10 bases of the junction unmatched.